These 10 T cell receptor beta chains were sequenced from one sample in a study of T cells in women clearing cervical HPV infection. Only in-frame clones appear in the TCRdb table, and some are missing; sequencing was by immunoSEQ multiplex PCR. The repertoire table contains around 33,000 clones. The sample consisted of blood buffy coat. The receptors were gathered from a woman between 18 and 69 years old with a cervical HPV16 infection that either progressed to CIN3+ or cleared (not recorded which).

Comments on this clone: The read falls 3 residues short of the CDR3 end, and the missing part is taken from the germline J gene. This chain links TRBV30 with TRBJ1-4; possibly TRBD1 for D (5 bases). CDR3 length: 14 residues. Looked up from germline, CDR1 is GTSNPN and CDR2 is SVGIG (reference sequence). Incomplete CDR3 DNA: TGTGCCTGGGGCAGGGCGGTCCATAATTCACCA. Translating gives CAWGRAVHNSP. The whole CDR3 sequence is CAWGRAVHNSPLFF.

With respect to this clone: The read is 3 residues too short to cover the CDR3 end, so that end is filled in from the germline J gene. J is TRBJ1-1 and V is TRBV20-1; 9 nucleotides align to TRBD1. The ends lost 4 bases at V and 6 bases at J; junction bases unmatched: 9. The CDR3 is made up of 14 amino acids. Germline values: CDR1 DFQATT, CDR2 SNEGSKA (reference sequence). The sequenced part of the CDR3 DNA is TGCAGTGCTACTCAGGGGACAGGGAGCGCTGAA. Protein: CSATQGTGSAE. The whole CDR3 sequence is CSATQGTGSAEAFF.

Of note for this clone: The read stops 3 residues short of the end of the CDR3; the missing end is completed from the germline J gene. V and J are TRBV20-1 and TRBJ2-1; TRBD2 might be the D (6 bases). V gave up 2 bases and J gave up 0 bases, with 14 bases separating them. CDR3 length equals 16 residues. Germline V gene sequence: CDR1 DFQATT, CDR2 SNEGSKA (reference sequence). CDR3 DNA (partial): TGCAGTGCTAGATCCGGTAGCGGTAGCTCCTACAATGAG. This sequence encodes CSARSGSGSSYNE. The whole CDR3 protein reads CSARSGSGSSYNEQFF.

Concerning this clone: The read terminates 3 residues before the CDR3 end, so the remaining end is supplied by the germline J gene. The J gene is TRBJ2-1, the V gene TRBV5-1; 11 bases map to TRBD2. Looked up from germline, CDR1 is SGHRS and CDR2 is YFSETQ. V gave up 4 bases and J gave up 8 bases; unmatched junction bases: 8. The CDR3 totals 15 residues. The DNA read from the CDR3 is TGCGCCAGCAGCATTAGCGGGAGGGCCGTTGATGAG. Residues: CASSISGRAVDE. The complete CDR3 sequence is CASSISGRAVDEQFF. Full variable domain (rest looked up from reference TRBV5-1 and TRBJ2-1): KAGVTQTPRYLIKTRGQQVTLSCSPISGHRSVSWYQQTPGQGLQFLFEYFSETQRNKGNFPGRFSGRQFSNSRSEMNVSTLELGDSALYLCASSISGRAVDEQFFGPGTRLTVL.

As concerns this clone: The read ends 3 residues early relative to the CDR3; the germline J gene fills the gap. The chain carries TRBV18 and TRBJ2-5; a possible D gene is TRBD1 (6 bases). Germline loops: CDR1 KGHSH, CDR2 LQKENI. The ends were cut back, 3 bases at V and 5 bases at J, with 13 bases in the middle. The CDR3 consists of 14 residues. The sequenced part of the CDR3 DNA is TGTGCCAGCTCACCCTGGACAGAACGGGAGACC. It translates to CASSPWTERET. The entire CDR3 is CASSPWTERETQYF.

In regard to this clone: The read ends 3 residues before the CDR3 terminus; that terminus is restored from the germline J gene. The rearrangement links TRBV7-2 to TRBJ2-5; 9 positions agree with TRBD2. V dropped 4 bases and J dropped 4; count of bases not matched to a gene: 7. Germline loops: CDR1 SGHTA, CDR2 FQGNSA. The CDR3 contains 15 residues. CDR3 region: CASSSFSGGGETQYF. The CDR3 DNA, read in part, is TGTGCCAGCAGCTCTTTTAGCGGGGGAGGAGAGACC.

Details on this clone: The CDR3 is cut off 3 residues early in the read; its end comes from the germline J gene. The chain recombines TRBV7-8 with TRBJ2-1; 10 bases align to TRBD2. The V segment lost 0 bases and the J segment 2 bases; nucleotides outside the gene matches: 1. CDR3 length: 16 residues. Germline assignment: CDR1 SGHVS and CDR2 FQNEAQ. The part of the CDR3 DNA that was read is TGTGCCAGCAGCTTAGCAGCGGGAGGGACCTACAATGAG. Translation gives CASSLAAGGTYNE. The CDR3 as a whole reads CASSLAAGGTYNEQFF. Looking up the rest from reference TRBV7-8 and TRBJ2-1 gives the full variable domain: GAGVSQSPRYKVAKRGQDVALRCDPISGHVSLFWYQQALGQGPEFLTYFQNEAQLDKSGLPSDRFFAERPEGSVSTLKIQRTQQEDSAVYLCASSLAAGGTYNEQFFGPGTRLTVL.

In the case of this clone: The read ends 3 residues shy of where the CDR3 ends; the end is completed using the germline J gene. This chain links TRBV19 with TRBJ2-6, with TRBD2 as a possible D gene (6 bases). The CDR3 spans 14 residues. CDR1 and CDR2 from the germline V gene are LNHDA and SQIVND (reference sequence). V lost 10 bases to trimming and J lost 0 bases, with 10 bases between them. The DNA read from the CDR3 is TGTGCCACCCGGCGGGGCTCTGGGGCCAACGTC. Encoded protein: CATRRGSGANV. The full CDR3 protein is CATRRGSGANVLTF.

Note on this clone: The read terminates 3 residues ahead of where the CDR3 ends, so the germline J gene completes it. V is TRBV5-1 and J is TRBJ2-5; 12 nucleotides line up with TRBD2. J was trimmed by 5 bases and V by 5 bases; bases with no gene match: 7. Per germline, CDR1 SGHRS and CDR2 YFSETQ. This CDR3 comprises 15 residues. The part of the CDR3 DNA that was read is TGCGCCAGCAGTTCTCTAGCGGGAGGGAGGGAGACC. This gives the protein CASSSLAGGRET. The CDR3 as a whole reads CASSSLAGGRETQYF.

Concerning this clone: The CDR3 end is not reached by the read, which stops 3 residues before it; the germline J gene fills it in. The V gene is TRBV20-1, the J gene TRBJ1-2; 12 nucleotides match TRBD1. Germline-derived CDR1 and CDR2 are DFQATT and SNEGSKA (reference sequence). The CDR3 runs 16 residues. J was trimmed by 0 bases and V by 6 bases; bases with no gene match: 8. CDR3 region: CSAGGQGALANYGYTF. The DNA read from the CDR3 is TGCAGTGCGGGGGGACAGGGGGCGCTGGCTAACTATGGC.